The sample holds many counts of the clone carrying this T cell receptor (beta chain). What it binds is not known. These data are taken from a study of regulatory T cells in long-lasting Graves disease. Time point indicated: newly diagnosed GD, antithyroid drugs for less than 3 months. Researchers made the TCR library from RNA that was extracted from PBMCs. It was American Thyroid Association guidelines that determined Graves' disease diagnosis. Assembly of TCR beta libraries relied on iRepertoire HTBI primers together with Arm-PCR of CDR3 regions. TCRdb reprocessed the multiplex PCR reads via MiXCR and lists one record per CDR3 protein. Among approximately 540,000 distinct CDR3 sequences listed, about 12% were seen once. General study findings and limits: Newly diagnosed Graves' patients had higher TCR diversity than persistent ones.

The V and J ends lost 5 bases and 8 bases, in that order; junction bases with no gene match: 12. CDR3 length: 16 amino acids. Germline V gene data show CDR1 as DFQATT and CDR2 as SNEGSKA (reference sequence). This sample also appeared in a second study, on T cells in Graves' hyperthyroidism and ophthalmopathy. From that paper: Diagnoses rested on clinical symptoms, serum thyroxine and TRAb, thyroid ultrasound and orbital computed tomography.

The gene calls are TRBV20-1 and TRBJ2-2; 12 bases align to TRBD2. This sample comprised peripheral blood mononuclear cells (PBMCs), obtained at new diagnosis, from a patient treated with antithyroid drugs. This sequence was found in a woman aged 30 to 39 with Graves disease. CDR3 sequence reads: CSAQAGLAGRSGELFF. CDR3 in DNA: TGCAGTGCTCAAGCTGGACTAGCGGGAAGATCAGGGGAGCTGTTTTTT.